This TCR beta chain is from a study of T cell repertoires in cytomegalovirus infection. A single record per CDR3 protein comes from TCRdb applying MiXCR to the reads. The table records about 700,000 distinct CDR3 sequences, roughly a third of them present only once. There are many counts of this clonotype. Its antigen remains unknown. The CDR3 totals 14 residues. Germline lookup yields CDR1 SGHTA and CDR2 FQGNSA. Trimming pared 2 bases from V and 13 bases from J, leaving 20 bases between. The receptor was isolated from a human donor in good health (CMV status not recorded). Some clones in this sample may be carry-over from other donors' samples. V usage is TRBV7-2 and J usage is TRBJ1-2; D perhaps matches TRBD1 (5 bases). The starting material was cultured PBMCs, obtained from culture after CMV antigen stimulation. CDR3 sequence (DNA): TGTGCCAGCAGCTTACGGGCCCCTGAGGGACCAGCCACCTTC. It encodes CASSLRAPEGPATF.